The 7 T cell receptor beta chains reported below all come from one sample, sequenced in a study of T cells in tumors after PD-1 blockade. Measured with immunoSEQ multiplex PCR; TCRdb has only the in-frame clones, and not every one. The sample consists of tens of thousands of clones, around 80% of them appearing once. Specimen: PBMCs, collected before anti-PD-1 treatment. These TCRs come from a human donor with basal cell carcinoma.

This clone was observed once. The rearrangement joins TRBV24-1 to TRBJ2-2, with a tentative D call TRBD1 (6 bases). This CDR3 is 17 amino acids long. V dropped 4 bases and J dropped 0 bases, with 14 bases sitting between them. CDR1 and CDR2 (germline): KGHDR, SFDVKD. The DNA of the CDR3 is TGTGCCACCAGTGACTCCACAGGGTCCTCGAACACCGGGGAGCTGTTTTTT. This translates into CATSDSTGSSNTGELFF.

This clone has just a few counts. The chain joins TRBV3-1 (or the pseudogene TRBV3-2) to TRBJ2-3; no firm D call. Germline values: CDR1 LGHDT, CDR2 YNNKEL (reference sequence). The CDR3 covers 15 residues. V dropped 1 base and J dropped 0 bases, with 8 bases sitting between them. The CDR3 coding sequence is TGTGCCAGCAGCCAAGCAGCAGGAAGCACAGATACGCAGTATTTT. Translating gives CASSQAAGSTDTQYF.

The rearrangement links TRBV15 to TRBJ2-1, with no clear D. This CDR3 contains 15 residues. Trimming pared 0 bases from V and 11 bases from J, leaving 17 bases between. Germline V lookup: CDR1 LNHNV, CDR2 YYDKDF (reference sequence). CDR3 bases: TGTGCCACCAGCAGAGAGCCCCTTACTGGCGAAAAGCAGTTCTTC. This encodes CATSREPLTGEKQFF.

This chain links TRBV4-2 with TRBJ1-1; D gene unclear. The V and J ends lost 2 bases and 2 bases respectively, with 6 bases between them. This CDR3 is built from 13 residues. CDR1 and CDR2 (germline): LGHNA, YNFKEQ. The CDR3 bases are TGTGCCAGCAGCCAACGGCCCAACACTGAAGCTTTCTTT. Its protein is CASSQRPNTEAFF.

The chain has TRBV21-1 and TRBJ2-3. TRBV21-1 has pseudogene status. The CDR3 has 14 residues. This CDR3 reads CASSKVPPWDTQYF. Here the CDR3 DNA reads TGTGCCAGCAGCAAAGTACCGCCTTGGGATACGCAGTATTTT.

The chain couples TRBV9 to TRBJ1-5; D is unresolved. Germline CDR1 is SGDLS and CDR2 is YYNGEE. Trimming removed 4 bases from V and 3 bases from J, with 11 bases in between. The CDR3 spans 14 residues. CDR3 in DNA: TGTGCCAGCAGCCCAGGCCCGGTCAATCAGCCCCAGCATTTT. Translating gives CASSPGPVNQPQHF.

V and J are TRBV7-9 and TRBJ1-5; tentatively, D is TRBD1 (6 bases). From germline, CDR1 is SEHNR and CDR2 FQNEAQ (reference sequence). CDR3 length equals 13 residues. The V and J ends lost 4 bases and 8 bases respectively, with 12 bases between them. The CDR3 DNA reads TGTGCCAGCAGCTCAAAGGGGGGCGAGCCCCAGCATTTT. It specifies CASSSKGGEPQHF.